Given below is one TCR beta chain in context. The antigen this receptor binds is unknown. No much larger clone exists at a distance of one base, and base qualities are not known. The entry originates in a study of siplizumab effects on memory and regulatory T cells (dated 2019 in TCRdb). Study-wide context: The study looked at the effect of siplizumab, an anti-CD2 antibody, on alloreactive T-cell subsets in allogeneic mixed lymphocyte reactions made from human PBMCs.

To prepare the library, the immunoSEQ multiplex PCR assay was applied. The deep sequencing platform assayed 80,000 to 100,000 TCR templates per sample. Genomic DNA extracted from sorted T cells was used for TCRbeta CDR3 sequencing. In the authors' own workflow: Clonal analysis of TCRbeta CDR3 data was done in the R programming language. Unstimulated samples were compared with post-reaction CFSE-low samples to define alloreactive CD4+ and CD8+ clones. Regulatory or non-regulatory origin was assigned to alloreactive CD4+ clones by matching of sequences to sorted unstimulated Treg and non-Treg repertoires. This immuneACCESS table, as held by TCRdb, lists in-frame sequences with V and J called but not all clones. Of the missing ones, under half trace to an unresolved V gene in checked studies; the others have no known cause. V and J calls and clone size are copied from that table; D and trimming were computed from the DNA. The sample table lists more than 95,000 clones, roughly 94% of them with a count of one. The top ten clones comprise under 2% of the sample.

Sorted unstimulated T cells and proliferating T cells recovered from mixed lymphocyte reactions underwent TCRbeta CDR3 sequencing. Fresh whole blood from fewer than 11 HLA-typed healthy donors served as the source for isolating PBMCs. To map where alloreactive clones came from, CD4+ non-regulatory T cells in the unstimulated state were FACS-sorted. Study-level results and caveats: The suppressive function of proliferating Tregs from siplizumab cultures was not functionally confirmed. In reactions with siplizumab, an average of about 75% of mappable alloreactive CD4+ clones were Treg-derived, compared with approximately 29% in control reactions. The cumulative frequency of alloreactive sequences that could be traced back to unstimulated CD4+ memory T cells was significantly reduced by siplizumab. Sequences below about 10^-5 frequency were poorly captured, so only a minor fraction of alloreactive clones could be mapped to unstimulated subsets. For roughly 80-95% of proliferating CD4+ or CD8+ clones, no naive or memory phenotype could be assigned. Unstimulated naive T cells appeared more diverse than memory T cells, and naive cells seemed to contribute substantially to the alloresponse.

The sequencing input was non-Treg CD4+ T cells sorted from blood. Read against the paper, the sample's cell subset or site label means: FACS-sorted unstimulated CD4+ non-regulatory T cells. This TCR derives from a human donor in good health.

CDR3 protein: CASRQNTGELFF. The DNA sequence is given as TGCGCCAGCAGGCAGAACACCGGGGAGCTGTTTTTT. The chain joins TRBV5-1 to TRBJ2-2, with the D gene call left open. V is shortened by 5 bases, J by 1 base, and the region joining them spans 3 bases. From cysteine to phenylalanine, the CDR3 is 12 amino acids long. Just CDR3 DNA is preserved here, 36 bases in frame from base 1. CDR1 and CDR2 are drawn from the germline V gene: SGHRS, YFSETQ.